This T cell receptor (beta chain) was observed in a study of blood T cell repertoires in COVID-19. Repertoires were generated with immunoSEQ multiplex PCR, while TCRdb's copy carries only in-frame clones and drops some. The table includes 150,000 to 200,000 clones, roughly four fifths detected once. This CDR3 is 13 amino acids long. V gave up 3 bases and J gave up 9 bases; unmatched junction bases: 5. CDR1 MNHEY and CDR2 SMNVEV come from the germline V gene (reference sequence). The gene calls are TRBV27 and TRBJ1-5; 7 bases line up with TRBD1. Source material: peripheral blood. The sequence was obtained from a woman between 70 and 85 years old with COVID-19, enrolled during active disease. CDR3 residues: CASSFTGELPQHF. CDR3 nucleotides: TGTGCCAGCAGTTTTACAGGGGAGCTGCCCCAGCATTTT.